The 27 T cell receptor beta chains given below trace back to one sample, sequenced in a study of response to subunit inactivated influenza vaccine. TCRdb independently ran MiXCR on the RT-PCR reads; one entry per CDR3 protein. The table lists around 600,000 distinct CDR3 sequences, approximately 10% of them singletons. These data were likewise used in another study, on T cells expressing NK-cell markers. That publication notes: Template switching by 5'RACE with UMIs generated the TCR beta cDNA.

This sample comprised PBMCs from blood, obtained on the day of vaccination. The receptors stem from a man in his fifties who received an inactivated influenza vaccine.

The chain combines TRBV18 with TRBJ2-5, with D unclear. CDR3 length: 12 residues. V lost 2 bases to trimming and J lost 0 bases, with 1 base between them. CDR1 is KGHSH, CDR2 LQKENI, per germline. The CDR3 sequence is CASSPDQETQYF. The CDR3 region has the DNA TGTGCCAGCTCACCAGACCAAGAGACCCAGTACTTC. The full variable domain, completed using reference TRBV18 and TRBJ2-5, is NAGVMQNPRHLVRRRGQEARLRCSPMKGHSHVYWYRQLPEEGLKFMVYLQKENIIDESGMPKERFSAEFPKEGPSILRIQQVVRGDSAAYFCASSPDQETQYFGPGTRLLVL.

This clonotype has a handful of counts. The chain combines TRBV27 with TRBJ2-1; perhaps TRBD2 as D (5 bases). Germline V lookup: CDR1 MNHEY, CDR2 SMNVEV (reference sequence). The CDR3 covers 12 residues. The V end was cut by 0 bases, the J end by 9 bases, with 6 bases between. The CDR3: CASSLSAGEQFF. DNA of the CDR3: TGTGCCAGCAGTTTATCGGCGGGTGAGCAGTTCTTC.

A few counts support this clonotype. The CDR3 sequence is CASSLEGLSAFEQYF. CDR3 bases: TGTGCCAGCAGTCTCGAGGGACTATCCGCGTTCGAGCAGTACTTC. The rearrangement uses TRBV7-2 and TRBJ2-7; 7 nucleotides match TRBD2. The V and J ends lost 6 bases and 6 bases, in that order; junction bases with no gene match: 14. The CDR3 spans 15 residues. From germline, CDR1 is SGHTA and CDR2 FQGNSA.

Only a few counts were recorded for this clonotype. The genes are TRBV6-5 and TRBJ2-1, with D possibly matching TRBD1 (5 bases). This CDR3 contains 14 residues. Germline V lookup: CDR1 MNHEY, CDR2 SVGAGI. V shed 0 bases and J shed 5 bases, with 8 bases lying between them. The CDR3: CASSYSDTHNEQFF. CDR3 sequence (DNA): TGTGCCAGCAGTTACTCGGACACTCACAATGAGCAGTTCTTC.

This clonotype occurred many times. The chain joins TRBV20-1 to TRBJ2-1, with a possible D match to TRBD1 (5 bases). V was clipped by 4 bases and J by 3 bases, with 16 bases between them. The germline V gene has CDR1 DFQATT and CDR2 SNEGSKA (reference sequence). The CDR3 contains 15 residues. The CDR3 spells CSAIEITDSYNEQFF. DNA for the CDR3: TGCAGTGCTATAGAGATCACCGACAGCTACAATGAGCAGTTCTTC.

J is TRBJ2-7 and V is TRBV7-2; the match to TRBD2 covers 11 bases. V shed 0 bases and J 4 bases; nucleotides not matched to a gene: 8. The CDR3 consists of 17 residues. The germline gives CDR1 SGHTA, CDR2 FQGNSA. The CDR3 region is CASSLAPPTSGIYEQYF. In DNA, the CDR3 is TGTGCCAGCAGCTTAGCCCCTCCGACTAGCGGGATTTACGAGCAGTACTTC.

V gene TRBV14 combines with J gene TRBJ2-7; perhaps TRBD1 as D (5 bases). The germline V gene has CDR1 SGHDN and CDR2 FVKESK. V dropped 1 base and J dropped 3 bases, with 10 bases sitting between them. There are 14 residues in the CDR3. The CDR3 DNA sequence: TGTGCCAGCAGCCAAGCAGGGTACGGCTACGAGCAGTACTTC. The encoded protein is CASSQAGYGYEQYF. The entire variable domain, with the rest obtained from reference TRBV14 and TRBJ2-7, is as follows: EAGVTQFPSHSVIEKGQTVTLRCDPISGHDNLYWYRRVMGKEIKFLLHFVKESKQDESGMPNNRFLAERTGGTYSTLKVQPAELEDSGVYFCASSQAGYGYEQYFGPGTRLTVT.

This clonotype was counted only a few times. The chain uses TRBV4-1 and TRBJ2-7; D is uncertain. Germline-derived CDR1 and CDR2 are MGHRA and YSYEKL. V was pared by 2 bases and J by 3 bases, with 11 bases between. This CDR3 comprises 14 residues. The CDR3 DNA reads TGCGCCAGCAGCCAAAACCCCTGGGGCTACGAGCAGTACTTC. Its protein is CASSQNPWGYEQYF.

This clonotype was counted many times. The chain uses TRBV6-5 and TRBJ2-1, with D maybe TRBD1 (5 bases). V was clipped by 6 bases and J by 7 bases, with 10 bases between them. Germline V gene data show CDR1 as MNHEY and CDR2 as SVGAGI. This CDR3 is 12 amino acids long. CDR3 residues: CASSHGQNEQFF. The CDR3 nucleotides are TGTGCCAGCAGCCACGGACAAAATGAGCAGTTCTTC.

This clonotype occurred a few times. The rearrangement joins TRBV3-1 to TRBJ1-5, with 9 bases matching TRBD1. V was clipped by 2 bases and J by 6 bases; unmatched bases: 2. The CDR3 spans 14 residues. Germline V gene data show CDR1 as LGHDT and CDR2 as YNNKEL (reference sequence). This CDR3 reads CASSQTGGGQPQHF. The DNA of the CDR3 is TGTGCCAGCAGCCAAACAGGGGGCGGTCAGCCCCAGCATTTT.

This clonotype was counted ten times or more. The chain combines TRBV20-1 with TRBJ2-7; perhaps TRBD2 as D (6 bases). Germline lookup yields CDR1 DFQATT and CDR2 SNEGSKA (reference sequence). The CDR3 covers 15 residues. V shed 0 bases and J shed 1 base, with 13 bases lying between them. CDR3 sequence: CSARDRGKWSYEQYF. The CDR3 bases are TGCAGTGCTAGAGATCGGGGGAAATGGTCCTACGAGCAGTACTTC.

This clonotype was found a few times. The V and J genes are TRBV12-3 or TRBV12-4 and TRBJ1-2; the D is unclear. Trimming pared 6 bases from V and 0 bases from J, leaving 14 bases between. The CDR3 covers 15 residues. CDR3 nucleotide sequence: TGTGCCAGCAGCGAATGGACGGCAGCTAACTATGGCTACACCTTC. Amino acids: CASSEWTAANYGYTF.

In this sample, this clonotype turned up a few times. This chain links TRBV4-3 with TRBJ1-1; D unclear. V dropped 8 bases and J dropped 2 bases, with 12 bases sitting between them. The CDR3 has 13 residues. Germline V gene data show CDR1 as LGHNA and CDR2 as YSLEER. The CDR3 is CASGTLGNTEAFF. The CDR3 coding sequence is TGCGCCAGCGGCACTCTGGGTAACACTGAAGCTTTCTTT.

V gene TRBV24-1 combines with J gene TRBJ2-2; no firm D call. V was trimmed by 7 bases and J by 2 bases, leaving 7 bases between them. Per germline, CDR1 KGHDR and CDR2 SFDVKD. The CDR3 spans 13 residues. In DNA form, the CDR3 reads TGTGCCACCAGACAGAAAAACACCGGGGAGCTGTTTTTT. Its protein is CATRQKNTGELFF.

This clonotype showed up many times. The V gene is TRBV7-2, the J gene TRBJ2-3, with 7 bases that match TRBD1. Germline V lookup: CDR1 SGHTA, CDR2 FQGNSA. The CDR3 contains 13 residues. Germline trimming cut 3 bases from V and 6 bases from J; bases unmatched to any gene: 3. CDR3 loop: CASSFTGVDTQYF. As DNA, the CDR3 is TGTGCCAGCAGCTTTACAGGGGTGGATACGCAGTATTTT. Full variable domain (remainder filled in from reference TRBV7-2 and TRBJ2-3): GAGVSQSPSNKVTEKGKDVELRCDPISGHTALYWYRQSLGQGLEFLIYFQGNSAPDKSGLPSDRFSAERTGGSVSTLTIQRTQQEDSAVYLCASSFTGVDTQYFGPGTRLTVL.

The rearrangement joins TRBV2 to TRBJ1-4; the D is unclear. CDR1 is SNHLY and CDR2 is FYNNEI in the germline V gene. The CDR3 consists of 12 residues. V gave up 7 bases and J gave up 7 bases, with 10 bases separating them. CDR3: CASKADTEKLFF. The CDR3 coding sequence is TGTGCCAGCAAGGCGGATACTGAAAAACTGTTTTTT.

Written as DNA, the CDR3 is TGTGCCAGCAGTTTAAGGGTTAGCCTAAATTCACCCCTCCACTTT. It codes for CASSLRVSLNSPLHF. The chain combines TRBV12-3 or TRBV12-4 with TRBJ1-6; D gene unclear. This CDR3 spans 15 amino acids. The V end was cut by 2 bases, the J end by 7 bases, with 12 bases between.

This clonotype was seen a few times. The V gene is TRBV6-2 or TRBV6-3, the J gene TRBJ1-5; no clear D gene. The V end was cut by 2 bases, the J end by 1 base, with 15 bases between. Germline assignment: CDR1 MNHEY and CDR2 SVGEGT. There are 17 residues in the CDR3. CDR3 bases: TGTGCCAGCAGTTACGAGACACTTCGAGGGAGCAATCAGCCCCAGCATTTT. It translates to CASSYETLRGSNQPQHF.

This clonotype came up a few times. The chain joins TRBV11-3 to TRBJ1-4; D is undetermined. Germline V gives CDR1 SGHNT, CDR2 YENEEA. The CDR3 has 11 residues. Deletions cut 3 bases from V and 14 bases from J, with 10 bases between. The CDR3 nucleotides are TGTGCCAGCAGCTTTCTAAGGTTTCTGTTTTTT. This codes for CASSFLRFLFF.

The chain uses TRBV29-1 and TRBJ2-1; 8 positions match TRBD2. With V trimmed by 6 bases and J by 0 bases, 7 bases remained unmatched. This CDR3 has 15 residues. Germline CDR1 reads SQVTM; CDR2 reads ANQGSEA. The CDR3 region is CSVHRGGPSYNEQFF. CDR3 bases: TGCAGCGTCCATCGGGGGGGGCCCTCCTACAATGAGCAGTTCTTC.

The chain employs TRBV7-2 and TRBJ2-2; D may be TRBD1 (6 bases). The CDR3 loop spans 15 amino acids. The germline V gene encodes CDR1 SGHTA and CDR2 FQGNSA. V lost 3 bases, J lost 1 base, and 9 bases lay in between. The CDR3 coding sequence is TGTGCCAGCAGCTTCGACAGGTGGAACACCGGGGAGCTGTTTTTT. Protein: CASSFDRWNTGELFF. Together with reference TRBV7-2 and TRBJ2-2, the CDR3 gives the full variable domain: GAGVSQSPSNKVTEKGKDVELRCDPISGHTALYWYRQSLGQGLEFLIYFQGNSAPDKSGLPSDRFSAERTGGSVSTLTIQRTQQEDSAVYLCASSFDRWNTGELFFGEGSRLTVL.

This clonotype has only a few counts. The chain recombines TRBV7-2 with TRBJ2-2, with D hard to call. CDR1 is SGHTA, CDR2 FQGNSA, per germline. V was cut by 2 bases and J by 1 base, with 8 bases left in between. CDR3 length: 15 amino acids. The CDR3 loop is CASSLSSLNTGELFF. The CDR3, as DNA: TGTGCCAGCAGCTTAAGCAGCCTGAACACCGGGGAGCTGTTTTTT.

This clonotype came up a few times. This chain uses TRBV5-1 with TRBJ1-1; D not certain. The CDR3 loop spans 13 amino acids. Germline loops: CDR1 SGHRS, CDR2 YFSETQ. Trimming stripped 0 bases from V and 4 bases from J, with 7 bases between. CDR3 nucleotides: TGCGCCAGCAGCTTGGAGACGGGCACTGAAGCTTTCTTT. Translated: CASSLETGTEAFF.

Many counts were recorded for this clonotype. The chain joins TRBV6-5 to TRBJ1-6; possible D gene TRBD1, 6 bases. This CDR3 comprises 17 residues. CDR1 and CDR2 from the germline V gene are MNHEY and SVGAGI. Trimming pared 0 bases from V and 4 bases from J, leaving 13 bases between. This CDR3 is CASSYSISGTYNSPLHF. The CDR3, as DNA: TGTGCCAGCAGTTACTCGATTTCCGGGACATATAATTCACCCCTCCACTTT.

The chain couples TRBV24-1 to TRBJ2-2, with TRBD1 as a possible D gene (6 bases). The CDR3 sequence is 14 residues long. Trimming took off 0 bases at V and 7 bases at J, with 8 bases between the two ends. The germline V gene has CDR1 KGHDR and CDR2 SFDVKD. The CDR3 here is CATSDLRGIGELFF. The CDR3 DNA follows: TGTGCCACCAGTGATTTGAGGGGGATCGGGGAGCTGTTTTTT.

This clonotype has ten or more counts. J is TRBJ2-2 and V is TRBV12-3 or TRBV12-4; D might be TRBD1 or TRBD2, each matching 6 bases. Trimming took 2 bases from V and 4 from J, leaving 8 bases between them. The CDR3 loop spans 14 amino acids. CDR3 DNA: TGTGCCAGCAGTTTAACGGGGGCCACCGGGGAGCTGTTTTTT. It codes for CASSLTGATGELFF.

This clonotype was counted between two and nine times. V and J are TRBV7-2 and TRBJ2-7; no firm D call. CDR3 length: 14 amino acids. Germline V gene sequence: CDR1 SGHTA, CDR2 FQGNSA. V lost 5 bases and J 2 bases, leaving 13 bases between the germline ends. CDR3: CASSRPTVTYEQYF. CDR3 bases: TGTGCCAGCAGCCGTCCCACAGTCACCTACGAGCAGTACTTC.